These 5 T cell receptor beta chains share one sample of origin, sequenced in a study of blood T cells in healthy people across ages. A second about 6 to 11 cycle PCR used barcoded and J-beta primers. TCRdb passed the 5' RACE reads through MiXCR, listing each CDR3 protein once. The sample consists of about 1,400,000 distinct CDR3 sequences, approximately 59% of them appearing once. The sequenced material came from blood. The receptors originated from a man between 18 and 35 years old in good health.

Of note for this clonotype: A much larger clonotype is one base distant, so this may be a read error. CDR3 protein: CASSLGQASTETQYF. In nucleotides, the CDR3 is TGTGCCAGCAGTTTAGGACAGGCTAGCACAGAGACGCAGTATTTT. The chain joins TRBV27 to TRBJ2-3; 7 bases match TRBD1. The CDR3 covers 15 residues. Germline V gene lookup returns CDR1 MNHEY and CDR2 SMNVEV (reference sequence).

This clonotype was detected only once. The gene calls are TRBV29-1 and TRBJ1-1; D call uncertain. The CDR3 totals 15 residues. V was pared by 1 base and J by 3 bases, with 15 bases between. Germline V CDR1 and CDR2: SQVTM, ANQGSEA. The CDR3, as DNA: TGCAGCGTTGAAGTCCCAGATATCATGCACACTGAAGCTTTCTTT. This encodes CSVEVPDIMHTEAFF.

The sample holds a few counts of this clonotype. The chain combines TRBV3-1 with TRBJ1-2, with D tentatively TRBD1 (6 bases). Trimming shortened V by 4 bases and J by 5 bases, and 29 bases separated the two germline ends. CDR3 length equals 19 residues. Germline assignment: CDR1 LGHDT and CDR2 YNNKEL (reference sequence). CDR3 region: CASSPLGKTSTGSGYGYTF. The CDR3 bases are TGTGCCAGCAGCCCGTTAGGTAAAACCTCGACAGGTTCGGGATATGGCTACACCTTC.

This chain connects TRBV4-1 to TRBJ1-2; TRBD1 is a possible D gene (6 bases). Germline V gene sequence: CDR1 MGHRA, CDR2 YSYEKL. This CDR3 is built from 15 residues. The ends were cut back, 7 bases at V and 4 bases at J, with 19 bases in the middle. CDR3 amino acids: CASNPGAEGGYGYTF. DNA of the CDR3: TGCGCCAGCAATCCCGGTGCCGAGGGGGGCTATGGCTACACCTTC.

The CDR3 DNA follows: TGTGCCAGCAGCTTAAAGGTGACCCCTTCCTACGAGCAGTACTTC. This translates into CASSLKVTPSYEQYF. The chain joins TRBV7-9 to TRBJ2-7; D unclear. The germline V and J ends were trimmed by 2 bases and 1 base, with 12 bases remaining between them. The CDR3 covers 15 residues. In germline, CDR1 is SEHNR, CDR2 FQNEAQ (reference sequence).